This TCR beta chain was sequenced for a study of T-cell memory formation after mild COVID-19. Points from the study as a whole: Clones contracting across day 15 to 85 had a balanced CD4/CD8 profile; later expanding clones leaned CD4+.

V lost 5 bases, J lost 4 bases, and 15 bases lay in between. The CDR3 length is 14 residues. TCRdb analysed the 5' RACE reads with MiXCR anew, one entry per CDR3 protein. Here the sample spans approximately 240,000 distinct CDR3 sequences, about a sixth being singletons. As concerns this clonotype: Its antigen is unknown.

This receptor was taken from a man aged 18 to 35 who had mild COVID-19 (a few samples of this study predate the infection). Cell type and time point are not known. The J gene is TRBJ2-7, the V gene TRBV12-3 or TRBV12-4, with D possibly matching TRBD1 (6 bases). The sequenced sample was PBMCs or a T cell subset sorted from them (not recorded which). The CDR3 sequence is CASSMVQGPYEQYF. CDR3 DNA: TGTGCCAGCAGTATGGTTCAGGGGCCGTACGAGCAGTACTTC.